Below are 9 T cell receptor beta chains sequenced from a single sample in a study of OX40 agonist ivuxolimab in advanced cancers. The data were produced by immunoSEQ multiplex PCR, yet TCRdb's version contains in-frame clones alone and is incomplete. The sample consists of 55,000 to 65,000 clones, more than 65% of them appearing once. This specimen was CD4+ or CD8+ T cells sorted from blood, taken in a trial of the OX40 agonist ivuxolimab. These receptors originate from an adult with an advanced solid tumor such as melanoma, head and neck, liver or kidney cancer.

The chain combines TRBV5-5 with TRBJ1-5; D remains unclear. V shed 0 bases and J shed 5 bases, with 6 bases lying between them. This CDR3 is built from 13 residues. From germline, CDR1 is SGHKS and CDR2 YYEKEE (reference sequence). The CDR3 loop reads CASSLAPDQPQHF. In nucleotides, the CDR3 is TGTGCCAGCAGCTTGGCCCCGGATCAGCCCCAGCATTTT.

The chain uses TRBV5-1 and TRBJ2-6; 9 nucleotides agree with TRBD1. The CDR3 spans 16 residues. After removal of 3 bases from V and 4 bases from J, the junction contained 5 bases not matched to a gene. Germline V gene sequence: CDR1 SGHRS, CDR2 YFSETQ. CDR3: CASSSRTGDGANVLTF. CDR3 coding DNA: TGCGCCAGCAGCTCCCGGACAGGGGACGGGGCCAACGTCCTGACTTTC.

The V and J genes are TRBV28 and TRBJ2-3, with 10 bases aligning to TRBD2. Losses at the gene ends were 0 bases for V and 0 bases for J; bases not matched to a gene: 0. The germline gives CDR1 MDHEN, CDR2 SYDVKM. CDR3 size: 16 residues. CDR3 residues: CASSLWTSGSTDTQYF. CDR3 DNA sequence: TGTGCCAGCAGTTTATGGACTAGCGGGAGCACAGATACGCAGTATTTT.

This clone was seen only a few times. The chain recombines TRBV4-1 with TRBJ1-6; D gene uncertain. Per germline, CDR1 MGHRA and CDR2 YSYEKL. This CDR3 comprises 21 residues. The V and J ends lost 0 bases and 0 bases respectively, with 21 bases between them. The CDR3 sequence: CASSQDLELSGFSSYNSPLHF. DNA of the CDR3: TGCGCCAGCAGCCAAGACCTGGAGCTTTCAGGCTTTAGCTCCTATAATTCACCCCTCCACTTT.

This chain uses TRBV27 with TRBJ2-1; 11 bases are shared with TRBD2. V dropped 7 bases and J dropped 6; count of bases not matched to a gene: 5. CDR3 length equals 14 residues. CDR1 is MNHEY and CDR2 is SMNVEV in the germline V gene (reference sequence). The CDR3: CASKVAGGTNEQFF. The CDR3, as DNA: TGTGCCAGCAAAGTAGCGGGAGGGACCAATGAGCAGTTCTTC.

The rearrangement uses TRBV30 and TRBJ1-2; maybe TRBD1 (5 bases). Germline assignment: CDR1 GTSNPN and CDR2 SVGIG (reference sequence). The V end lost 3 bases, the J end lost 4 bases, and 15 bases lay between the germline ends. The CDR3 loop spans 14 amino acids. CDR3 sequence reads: CAWRGSRESYGYTF. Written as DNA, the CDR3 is TGTGCCTGGAGGGGCTCCAGGGAAAGCTATGGCTACACCTTC.

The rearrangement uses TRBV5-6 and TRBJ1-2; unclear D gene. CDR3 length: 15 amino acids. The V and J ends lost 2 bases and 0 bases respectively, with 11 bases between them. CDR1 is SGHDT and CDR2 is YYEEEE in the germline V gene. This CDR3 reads CASSFRFRTNYGYTF. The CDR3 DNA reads TGTGCCAGCAGCTTTAGGTTCAGGACTAACTATGGCTACACCTTC.

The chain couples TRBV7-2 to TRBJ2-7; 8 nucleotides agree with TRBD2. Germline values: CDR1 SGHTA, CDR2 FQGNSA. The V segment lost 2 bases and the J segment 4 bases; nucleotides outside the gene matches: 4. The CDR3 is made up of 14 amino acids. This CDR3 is CASSLTAGVYEQYF. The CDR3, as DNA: TGTGCCAGCAGCTTAACAGCGGGAGTGTACGAGCAGTACTTC.

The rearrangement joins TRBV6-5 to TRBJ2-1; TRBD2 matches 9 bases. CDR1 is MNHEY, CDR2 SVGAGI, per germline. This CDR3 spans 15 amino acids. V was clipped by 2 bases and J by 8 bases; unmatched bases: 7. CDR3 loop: CASSYGASGEDEQFF. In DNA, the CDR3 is TGTGCCAGCAGTTACGGGGCTAGCGGGGAGGATGAGCAGTTCTTC.